A selection of T cell receptor beta chains follows, all from one sample in a study of vaccination effects on CD4 cells after COVID-19. The method was immunoSEQ multiplex PCR; TCRdb's version includes in-frame clones alone and lacks a portion of them. The data contain some 40,000 clones, approximately 84% of them seen just once; the ten biggest clones take up just under 2%. These receptors lack a known antigen. The sequenced sample was CD4+ T cells from PBMCs cultured with HCoV-NL63 spike peptides, obtained after COVID-19 vaccination. These receptors originate from a human donor who received a COVID-19 vaccine. Some clones in this sample may be carry-over from other donors' samples. Each CDR3 is given with its conserved first and last residue. A D gene is named only where the DNA matches it firmly. Clone size appears in some rows only: once, few, many, or a class for an expanded clone.

CDR3 length: 16
D gene: NA
V gene: TRBV5-1
J gene: TRBJ1-1
clone size: NA
CDR3 protein: CASSFRADKGGTEAFF
CDR3 DNA: TGCGCCAGCAGCTTTCGGGCAGACAAGGGGGGCACTGAAGCTTTCTTT

CDR3 length: 13
D gene: TRBD1
V gene: TRBV7-9
J gene: TRBJ2-1
clone size: NA
CDR3 protein: CASSSGQYNEQFF
CDR3 DNA: TGTGCCAGCAGCTCGGGACAGTACAATGAGCAGTTCTTC

CDR3 length: 15
D gene: TRBD1
V gene: TRBV25-1
J gene: TRBJ1-2
clone size: NA
CDR3 protein: CASSGDRESNYGYTF
CDR3 DNA: TGTGCCAGCAGCGGTGACAGGGAGTCTAACTATGGCTACACCTTC

CDR3 length: 14
D gene: TRBD1
V gene: TRBV5-1
J gene: TRBJ1-2
clone size: NA
CDR3 protein: CASSFGDRVDGYTF
CDR3 DNA: TGCGCCAGCAGCTTTGGGGACAGGGTTGATGGCTACACCTTC

CDR3 length: 17
D gene: TRBD2
V gene: TRBV24-1
J gene: TRBJ2-1
clone size: NA
CDR3 protein: CATSDPMTSGGYNEQFF
CDR3 DNA: TGTGCCACCAGTGACCCAATGACTAGCGGGGGATATAATGAGCAGTTCTTC

CDR3 length: 14
D gene: NA
V gene: TRBV10-3
J gene: TRBJ1-2
clone size: NA
CDR3 protein: CAISEGAGGYGYTF
CDR3 DNA: TGTGCCATCAGTGAGGGAGCCGGGGGCTATGGCTACACCTTC

CDR3 length: 17
D gene: NA
V gene: TRBV5-8
J gene: TRBJ2-2
clone size: NA
CDR3 protein: CASSFGLEGTFTGELFF
CDR3 DNA: TGTGCCAGCAGCTTCGGGTTAGAGGGGACCTTCACCGGGGAGCTGTTTTTT

CDR3 length: 16
D gene: TRBD2
V gene: TRBV7-9
J gene: TRBJ2-1
clone size: NA
CDR3 protein: CASTELAASSYNEQFF
CDR3 DNA: TGTGCCAGCACCGAACTAGCGGCCAGCTCCTACAATGAGCAGTTCTTC

CDR3 length: 17
D gene: TRBD1
V gene: TRBV6-1
J gene: TRBJ2-2
clone size: NA
CDR3 protein: CASSDLSTGMNTGELFF
CDR3 DNA: TGTGCCAGCAGTGATCTCTCGACAGGGATGAACACCGGGGAGCTGTTTTTT

CDR3 length: 14
D gene: NA
V gene: TRBV18
J gene: TRBJ2-3
clone size: NA
CDR3 protein: CASSQEGVRGTQYF
CDR3 DNA: TGTGCCAGCTCCCAGGAAGGGGTTCGGGGAACGCAGTATTTT

CDR3 length: 15
D gene: NA
V gene: TRBV3-1/TRBV3-2
J gene: TRBJ1-5
clone size: few
CDR3 protein: CASSQGWGFNQPQHF
CDR3 DNA: TGTGCCAGCAGCCAAGGATGGGGTTTCAATCAGCCCCAGCATTTT

CDR3 length: 15
D gene: TRBD2
V gene: TRBV10-3
J gene: TRBJ2-3
clone size: NA
CDR3 protein: CAISYSGGDTDTQYF
CDR3 DNA: TGTGCCATCAGTTATAGCGGGGGGGACACAGATACGCAGTATTTT

CDR3 length: 16
D gene: NA
V gene: TRBV24-1
J gene: TRBJ1-4
clone size: NA
CDR3 protein: CATSDPGWRGNEKLFF
CDR3 DNA: TGTGCCACCAGTGACCCTGGGTGGAGGGGGAATGAAAAACTGTTTTTT

CDR3 length: 12
D gene: NA
V gene: TRBV2
J gene: TRBJ1-1
clone size: NA
CDR3 protein: CASSDPGTVAFF
CDR3 DNA: TGTGCCAGCAGTGATCCCGGGACGGTTGCTTTCTTT

CDR3 length: 17
D gene: NA
V gene: TRBV19
J gene: TRBJ1-3
clone size: NA
CDR3 protein: CASSMTFGRSSGNTIYF
CDR3 DNA: TGTGCCAGTAGTATGACTTTTGGTAGGAGCTCTGGAAACACCATATATTTT

CDR3 length: 14
D gene: NA
V gene: TRBV7-3
J gene: TRBJ2-3
clone size: NA
CDR3 protein: CASSLMPATDTQYF
CDR3 DNA: TGTGCCAGCAGCTTAATGCCAGCGACAGATACGCAGTATTTT

CDR3 length: 14
D gene: TRBD1
V gene: TRBV18
J gene: TRBJ1-6
clone size: NA
CDR3 protein: CASSPGQDNSPLHF
CDR3 DNA: TGTGCCAGCTCACCCGGACAGGATAATTCACCCCTCCACTTT

CDR3 length: 12
D gene: NA
V gene: TRBV24-1
J gene: TRBJ2-2
clone size: NA
CDR3 protein: CATSEQPGELFF
CDR3 DNA: TGTGCCACCAGTGAGCAACCCGGGGAGCTGTTTTTT

CDR3 length: 14
D gene: NA
V gene: TRBV4-2
J gene: TRBJ2-3
clone size: NA
CDR3 protein: CASSQRITTDTQYF
CDR3 DNA: TGTGCCAGCAGCCAAAGGATTACGACAGATACGCAGTATTTT

CDR3 length: 15
D gene: NA
V gene: TRBV2
J gene: TRBJ2-2
clone size: NA
CDR3 protein: CASRADSANTGELFF
CDR3 DNA: TGTGCCAGCAGGGCAGACAGCGCGAACACCGGGGAGCTGTTTTTT

CDR3 length: 15
D gene: TRBD1
V gene: TRBV4-3
J gene: TRBJ2-2
clone size: NA
CDR3 protein: CASSTDRGATGELFF
CDR3 DNA: TGCGCCAGCAGCACCGACAGGGGCGCCACCGGGGAGCTGTTTTTT

CDR3 length: 14
D gene: NA
V gene: TRBV27
J gene: TRBJ1-1
clone size: NA
CDR3 protein: CASSLDRRNTEAFF
CDR3 DNA: TGTGCCAGCAGTTTAGACAGGCGGAACACTGAAGCTTTCTTT

CDR3 length: 12
D gene: NA
V gene: TRBV5-1
J gene: TRBJ2-3
clone size: few
CDR3 protein: CASSFGSDTQYF
CDR3 DNA: TGCGCCAGCAGCTTTGGCTCAGATACGCAGTATTTT

CDR3 length: 17
D gene: TRBD2
V gene: TRBV5-1
J gene: TRBJ2-2
clone size: NA
CDR3 protein: CASSSGLAGGHTGELFF
CDR3 DNA: TGCGCCAGCAGCTCTGGACTAGCGGGGGGGCACACCGGGGAGCTGTTTTTT

CDR3 length: 15
D gene: NA
V gene: TRBV19
J gene: TRBJ2-1
clone size: few
CDR3 protein: CASSIEGATYNEQFF
CDR3 DNA: TGTGCCAGTAGTATAGAGGGGGCGACCTACAATGAGCAGTTCTTC

CDR3 length: 17
D gene: TRBD2
V gene: TRBV9
J gene: TRBJ2-3
clone size: NA
CDR3 protein: CASSVGVVGGATDTQYF
CDR3 DNA: TGTGCCAGCAGCGTAGGCGTAGTCGGGGGGGCGACAGATACGCAGTATTTT

CDR3 length: 16
D gene: NA
V gene: TRBV5-8
J gene: TRBJ1-3
clone size: once
CDR3 protein: CASSSGNSAGGNTIYF
CDR3 DNA: TGTGCCAGCAGCTCCGGGAATTCCGCGGGAGGAAACACCATATATTTT

CDR3 length: 13
D gene: NA
V gene: TRBV19
J gene: TRBJ1-2
clone size: NA
CDR3 protein: CASTGLPSGGYTF
CDR3 DNA: TGTGCCAGTACGGGACTGCCTTCCGGAGGCTACACCTTC

CDR3 length: 15
D gene: NA
V gene: TRBV2
J gene: TRBJ2-1
clone size: once
CDR3 protein: CASSVGLAQYNEQFF
CDR3 DNA: TGTGCCAGCAGTGTTGGGCTAGCTCAGTACAATGAGCAGTTCTTC

CDR3 length: 12
D gene: NA
V gene: TRBV28
J gene: TRBJ1-1
clone size: NA
CDR3 protein: CASSRANTEAFF
CDR3 DNA: TGTGCCAGCAGCAGAGCGAACACTGAAGCTTTCTTT

CDR3 length: 17
D gene: NA
V gene: TRBV30
J gene: TRBJ1-2
clone size: once
CDR3 protein: CAWKTLVGTGVGRGYTF
CDR3 DNA: TGTGCCTGGAAAACCCTCGTCGGAACGGGGGTCGGTCGGGGCTACACCTTC

CDR3 length: 14
D gene: NA
V gene: TRBV5-5
J gene: TRBJ2-6
clone size: NA
CDR3 protein: CASSFAQGANVLTF
CDR3 DNA: TGTGCCAGCAGCTTCGCTCAGGGGGCCAACGTCCTGACTTTC

CDR3 length: 13
D gene: NA
V gene: TRBV10-1
J gene: TRBJ1-5
clone size: NA
CDR3 protein: CASSESSLAPQHF
CDR3 DNA: TGCGCCAGCAGTGAGTCGAGTCTCGCGCCCCAGCATTTT

CDR3 length: 13
D gene: NA
V gene: TRBV7-2
J gene: TRBJ2-3
clone size: NA
CDR3 protein: CASSLSYTDTQYF
CDR3 DNA: TGTGCCAGCAGCCTCTCGTACACAGATACGCAGTATTTT

CDR3 length: 16
D gene: NA
V gene: TRBV24-1
J gene: TRBJ2-3
clone size: NA
CDR3 protein: CATSDPGGGSTDTQYF
CDR3 DNA: TGTGCCACCAGTGATCCAGGGGGGGGGTCCACAGATACGCAGTATTTT

CDR3 length: 12
D gene: NA
V gene: TRBV10-3
J gene: TRBJ2-3
clone size: NA
CDR3 protein: CANRGDTDTQYF
CDR3 DNA: TGTGCCAACCGAGGTGACACAGATACGCAGTATTTT

CDR3 length: 16
D gene: NA
V gene: TRBV2
J gene: TRBJ1-4
clone size: NA
CDR3 protein: CASTPIQGLLSEKLFF
CDR3 DNA: TGTGCCAGCACCCCCATCCAGGGCCTTTTGTCCGAAAAACTGTTTTTT

CDR3 length: 14
D gene: NA
V gene: TRBV9
J gene: TRBJ2-2
clone size: few
CDR3 protein: CASSVDLGSGELFF
CDR3 DNA: TGTGCCAGCAGCGTAGATCTGGGTTCCGGGGAGCTGTTTTTT

CDR3 length: 16
D gene: NA
V gene: TRBV19
J gene: TRBJ1-5
clone size: NA
CDR3 protein: CASSIRYGASNQPQHF
CDR3 DNA: TGTGCCAGTAGTATTAGGTATGGGGCGAGCAATCAGCCCCAGCATTTT

CDR3 length: 13
D gene: NA
V gene: TRBV18
J gene: TRBJ1-5
clone size: NA
CDR3 protein: CASSSQGTQPQHF
CDR3 DNA: TGTGCCAGCTCATCACAGGGAACCCAGCCCCAGCATTTT

CDR3 length: 15
D gene: NA
V gene: TRBV6-5
J gene: TRBJ2-5
clone size: once
CDR3 protein: CASSFSESLQETQYF
CDR3 DNA: TGTGCCAGCAGTTTTAGCGAATCCCTCCAAGAGACCCAGTACTTC

CDR3 length: 19
D gene: TRBD2
V gene: TRBV24-1
J gene: TRBJ2-1
clone size: NA
CDR3 protein: CATSDLGTSGGDRHNEQFF
CDR3 DNA: TGTGCCACCAGTGATTTGGGGACTAGCGGGGGAGATCGGCACAATGAGCAGTTCTTC

CDR3 length: 14
D gene: NA
V gene: TRBV11-1
J gene: TRBJ1-1
clone size: NA
CDR3 protein: CASSDNRDSTEAFF
CDR3 DNA: TGTGCCAGCAGTGATAACAGGGATAGCACTGAAGCTTTCTTT

CDR3 length: 14
D gene: NA
V gene: TRBV7-3
J gene: TRBJ1-1
clone size: NA
CDR3 protein: CASSLGGSNTEAFF
CDR3 DNA: TGTGCCAGCAGCTTAGGAGGGAGTAACACTGAAGCTTTCTTT

CDR3 length: 16
D gene: NA
V gene: TRBV3-1/TRBV3-2
J gene: TRBJ1-6
clone size: NA
CDR3 protein: CASSRSGQRSNSPLHF
CDR3 DNA: TGTGCCAGCAGCCGGTCGGGACAACGAAGTAATTCACCCCTCCACTTT

CDR3 length: 17
D gene: NA
V gene: TRBV14
J gene: TRBJ2-2
clone size: NA
CDR3 protein: CASSQVYRVANTGELFF
CDR3 DNA: TGTGCCAGCAGCCAAGTATACAGGGTCGCCAACACCGGGGAGCTGTTTTTT

CDR3 length: 20
D gene: NA
V gene: TRBV19
J gene: TRBJ2-4
clone size: NA
CDR3 protein: CASSPAGLFYSILAKNIQYF
CDR3 DNA: TGTGCCAGTAGTCCAGCGGGCCTCTTTTACTCTATACTAGCCAAAAACATTCAGTACTTC

CDR3 length: 14
D gene: NA
V gene: TRBV11-2
J gene: TRBJ1-1
clone size: once
CDR3 protein: CASSFGRMNTEAFF
CDR3 DNA: TGTGCCAGCAGCTTTGGGCGCATGAACACTGAAGCTTTCTTT

CDR3 length: 14
D gene: NA
V gene: TRBV7-2
J gene: TRBJ2-3
clone size: NA
CDR3 protein: CASSLWSVANTQYF
CDR3 DNA: TGTGCCAGCAGCTTATGGTCGGTAGCTAATACGCAGTATTTT

CDR3 length: 14
D gene: NA
V gene: TRBV28
J gene: TRBJ2-5
clone size: few
CDR3 protein: CASSLLGRAKTQYF
CDR3 DNA: TGTGCCAGCAGTTTATTGGGCAGGGCGAAGACCCAGTACTTC

CDR3 length: 14
D gene: NA
V gene: TRBV5-1
J gene: TRBJ1-2
clone size: NA
CDR3 protein: CASSSRAPRDGYTF
CDR3 DNA: TGCGCCAGCAGCTCCCGGGCCCCCCGGGATGGCTACACCTTC

CDR3 length: 13
D gene: NA
V gene: TRBV18
J gene: TRBJ2-5
clone size: NA
CDR3 protein: CASSPGLQETQYF
CDR3 DNA: TGTGCCAGCTCTCCGGGACTTCAAGAGACCCAGTACTTC

CDR3 length: 14
D gene: NA
V gene: TRBV6-5
J gene: TRBJ2-2
clone size: NA
CDR3 protein: CASTRSWNTGELFF
CDR3 DNA: TGTGCCAGCACCAGGAGCTGGAACACCGGGGAGCTGTTTTTT

CDR3 length: 15
D gene: NA
V gene: TRBV27
J gene: TRBJ2-2
clone size: NA
CDR3 protein: CASSSAGLYTGELFF
CDR3 DNA: TGTGCCAGCAGTTCCGCGGGCTTATACACCGGGGAGCTGTTTTTT

CDR3 length: 16
D gene: TRBD1
V gene: TRBV30
J gene: TRBJ1-1
clone size: NA
CDR3 protein: CAWSPKTGQVNTEAFF
CDR3 DNA: TGTGCCTGGAGTCCTAAGACAGGGCAGGTGAACACTGAAGCTTTCTTT

CDR3 length: 16
D gene: TRBD2
V gene: TRBV11-2
J gene: TRBJ2-1
clone size: once
CDR3 protein: CASSLGSSGEDNEQFF
CDR3 DNA: TGTGCCAGCAGCTTAGGTTCGAGCGGGGAAGACAATGAGCAGTTCTTC

CDR3 length: 18
D gene: NA
V gene: TRBV9
J gene: TRBJ1-5
clone size: NA
CDR3 protein: CASSPGPRSSYSNQPQHF
CDR3 DNA: TGTGCCAGCAGCCCAGGGCCCCGCAGCAGTTATAGCAATCAGCCCCAGCATTTT